The next 3 T cell receptor beta chains were all read from a single sample in a study of blood T cell repertoires in COVID-19. TCRdb's copy holds only in-frame clones and misses some; the assay was immunoSEQ multiplex PCR. The table has around 220,000 clones, under 95% seen once. Sequencing used PBMCs or T cells enriched from blood (not recorded which). The receptors stem from a woman younger than 35 who had recovered from COVID-19.

The J gene is TRBJ2-1, the V gene TRBV27, with 7 positions matching TRBD2. The CDR3 has 20 amino acids. With V trimmed by 0 bases and J by 6 bases, 20 bases remained unmatched. The germline V gene has CDR1 MNHEY and CDR2 SMNVEV (reference sequence). In DNA form, the CDR3 reads TGTGCCAGCAGTTTATCGACGTCTGTTCGGGTACTAGCGCCTGTCAATGAGCAGTTCTTC. Translation gives CASSLSTSVRVLAPVNEQFF.

This clone occurred once. The chain recombines TRBV18 with TRBJ2-3; no reliable D call. Trimming took off 0 bases at V and 4 bases at J, with 14 bases between the two ends. The CDR3 is made up of 16 amino acids. CDR1 and CDR2 from the germline V gene are KGHSH and LQKENI. CDR3 in amino acids: CASSPPVSRNADTQYF. The CDR3 DNA sequence: TGTGCCAGCTCACCACCTGTGAGTCGAAATGCAGATACGCAGTATTTT.

DNA of the CDR3: TGTGCCAGCAGTTACGGGGGGATAGATACGCAGTATTTT. It is translated as CASSYGGIDTQYF. The V call is TRBV6-5, the J call TRBJ2-3; D may be TRBD2 (6 bases). Germline CDR1 is MNHEY and CDR2 is SVGAGI. The V end lost 2 bases, the J end lost 5 bases, and 8 bases lay between the germline ends. The CDR3 consists of 13 residues.